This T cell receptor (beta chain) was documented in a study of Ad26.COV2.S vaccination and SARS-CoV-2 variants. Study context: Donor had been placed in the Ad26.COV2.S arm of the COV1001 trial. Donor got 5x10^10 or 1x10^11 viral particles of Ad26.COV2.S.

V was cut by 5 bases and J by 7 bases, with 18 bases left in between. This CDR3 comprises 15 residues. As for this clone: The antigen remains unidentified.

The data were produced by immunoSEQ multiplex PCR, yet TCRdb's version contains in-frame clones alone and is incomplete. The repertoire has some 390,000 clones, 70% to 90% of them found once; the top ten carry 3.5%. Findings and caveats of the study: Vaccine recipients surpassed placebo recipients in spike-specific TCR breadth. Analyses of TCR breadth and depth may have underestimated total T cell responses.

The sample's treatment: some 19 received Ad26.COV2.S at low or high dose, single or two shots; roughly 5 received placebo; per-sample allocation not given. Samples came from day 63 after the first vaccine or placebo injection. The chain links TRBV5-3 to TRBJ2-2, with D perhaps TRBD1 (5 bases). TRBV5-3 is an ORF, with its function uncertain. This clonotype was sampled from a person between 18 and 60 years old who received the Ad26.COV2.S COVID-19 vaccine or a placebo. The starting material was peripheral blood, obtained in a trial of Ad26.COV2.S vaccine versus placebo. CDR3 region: CARSVVQVEGGELFF. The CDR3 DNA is TGTGCCAGAAGTGTGGTACAGGTAGAAGGCGGGGAGCTGTTTTTT.